Shown below are 25 T cell receptor beta chains from a single sample sequenced in a study of Tregs in tolerant kidney transplant recipients. Data came from immunoSEQ multiplex PCR; TCRdb stores just in-frame clones and leaves some out. The table has roughly 250,000 clones, about 80% seen once; the top ten hold around 0.68%. The sequenced sample was CD4+ T cells from blood. The receptor set was obtained from a human donor in good health.

This clone has just a few counts. The chain joins TRBV5-1 to TRBJ1-2; perhaps TRBD1 as D (5 bases). The germline CDR1 and CDR2 sequences are SGHRS and YFSETQ. The CDR3 has 18 amino acids. V gave up 4 bases and J gave up 4 bases, with 26 bases separating them. The CDR3 region is CASSGGRWGLLTGYGYTF. The CDR3 coding sequence is TGCGCCAGCAGCGGAGGGCGCTGGGGACTCCTTACTGGCTATGGCTACACCTTC. Based on the CDR3 plus reference TRBV5-1 and TRBJ1-2, the full variable domain is KAGVTQTPRYLIKTRGQQVTLSCSPISGHRSVSWYQQTPGQGLQFLFEYFSETQRNKGNFPGRFSGRQFSNSRSEMNVSTLELGDSALYLCASSGGRWGLLTGYGYTFGSGTRLTVV.

A remark on this clone: One end of the junction does not line up with germline, which may come from a read error. The rearrangement uses TRBV29-1 and TRBJ1-2; TRBD1 is a possible D gene (5 bases). CDR1 and CDR2 from the germline V gene are SQVTM and ANQGSEA. The CDR3 covers 12 residues. This chain's CDR3 is CSVEGARYGYTF. Here the CDR3 DNA reads TGCAGCGTCGAAGGGGCTCGCTATGGCTACACCTTC.

This chain links TRBV6-6 with TRBJ1-5, with D tentatively TRBD1 (6 bases). Germline lookup yields CDR1 MNHNY and CDR2 SVGAGI (reference sequence). This CDR3 comprises 16 residues. V gave up 4 bases and J gave up 3 bases, with 16 bases separating them. This CDR3 reads CASSSGSGQINQPQHF. The DNA of the CDR3 is TGTGCCAGCAGTTCAGGGTCCGGACAGATCAATCAGCCCCAGCATTTT.

The rearrangement uses TRBV2 and TRBJ1-5; D might be TRBD1 (5 bases). V shed 6 bases and J shed 2 bases, with 14 bases lying between them. This CDR3 region has 15 residues. The germline V gene encodes CDR1 SNHLY and CDR2 FYNNEI. CDR3 sequence: CASRMGPTGNQPQHF. As DNA, the CDR3 is TGTGCCAGCAGAATGGGGCCGACCGGCAATCAGCCCCAGCATTTT.

The rearrangement joins TRBV5-1 to TRBJ2-3; possibly TRBD2 for D (6 bases). The CDR3 runs 15 residues. V shed 3 bases and J shed 6 bases, with 17 bases lying between them. CDR1 is SGHRS, CDR2 YFSETQ, per germline. The CDR3 reads CASSSVGSGGDTQYF. CDR3 nucleotide sequence: TGCGCCAGCAGCTCAGTCGGGAGCGGAGGGGATACGCAGTATTTT.

The count of this clone is one. This rearrangement joins TRBV6-6 to TRBJ2-2, with 9 bases that match TRBD1. Germline values: CDR1 MNHNY, CDR2 SVGAGI (reference sequence). Losses at the gene ends were 8 bases for V and 5 bases for J; bases not matched to a gene: 3. This CDR3 spans 13 amino acids. The DNA for the CDR3 is TGTGCCAGCGGACAGGGGAGTACCGGGGAGCTGTTTTTT. Encoded protein: CASGQGSTGELFF.

V is TRBV27 and J is TRBJ2-3, with TRBD2 identical over 8 bases. Looked up from germline, CDR1 is MNHEY and CDR2 is SMNVEV (reference sequence). CDR3 length: 16 amino acids. The J segment lost 1 base and the V segment lost 6 bases, leaving 9 bases of the junction unmatched. The CDR3 coding sequence is TGTGCCAGCAGCTCCCATTCGCGGGAGGGCACAGATACGCAGTATTTT. Amino acids: CASSSHSREGTDTQYF.

The chain is built from TRBV4-2 and TRBJ2-7; D is uncertain. V was clipped by 3 bases and J by 6 bases, with 15 bases between them. The CDR3 runs 14 residues. Looked up from germline, CDR1 is LGHNA and CDR2 is YNFKEQ. CDR3 protein: CASSHSGRNGEQYF. For the CDR3, the DNA is TGTGCCAGCAGCCATTCCGGTCGCAATGGCGAGCAGTACTTC.

This clone was detected only once. This chain links TRBV6-6 with TRBJ2-2; D may correspond to TRBD1 or TRBD2 (5 bases each). The CDR3 has 14 amino acids. V lost 10 bases to trimming and J lost 0 bases, with 12 bases between them. Germline values: CDR1 MNHNY, CDR2 SVGAGI (reference sequence). CDR3 sequence (DNA): TGTGCCACATGGGGGATGACGAACACCGGGGAGCTGTTTTTT. It encodes CATWGMTNTGELFF.

This clone was observed a handful of times. V usage is TRBV19 and J usage is TRBJ1-2, with D tentatively TRBD1 (6 bases). V was trimmed by 6 bases and J by 4 bases, leaving 15 bases between them. Germline CDR1 is LNHDA and CDR2 is SQIVND (reference sequence). There are 14 residues in the CDR3. The CDR3 DNA reads as TGTGCCAGTAGCGGACAGATCCCCGGCTATGGCTACACCTTC. Translated, it gives CASSGQIPGYGYTF.

The chain recombines TRBV6-5 with TRBJ2-1; the D gene is possibly TRBD2 (5 bases). CDR3 length: 15 amino acids. V was pared by 2 bases and J by 8 bases, with 16 bases between. The germline gives CDR1 MNHEY, CDR2 SVGAGI. This chain's CDR3 is CASSYPGRESYEQFF. DNA of the CDR3: TGTGCCAGCAGTTACCCCGGCCGGGAATCGTATGAGCAGTTCTTC.

J is TRBJ1-5 and V is TRBV11-2, with a tentative D call TRBD1 (5 bases). There are 13 residues in the CDR3. V was shortened by 3 bases and J by 8 bases, with 11 bases between the two germline ends. CDR1 and CDR2 from the germline V gene are SGHAT and FQNNGV. The chain's CDR3 is CASSLGREKPQHF. Here the CDR3 DNA reads TGTGCCAGCAGCTTGGGGCGGGAGAAGCCCCAGCATTTT.

The chain carries TRBV10-2 and TRBJ2-3; D call uncertain. The germline V and J ends were trimmed by 8 bases and 0 bases, with 6 bases remaining between them. Germline lookup yields CDR1 WSHSY and CDR2 SAAADI. The CDR3 has 12 residues. The CDR3 DNA sequence: TGCGCCAGCGCAGGTAGCACAGATACGCAGTATTTT. Encoded protein: CASAGSTDTQYF.

The chain joins TRBV5-4 to TRBJ2-5; TRBD2 matches at 8 bases. This CDR3 region has 16 residues. Germline CDR1 is SGHNT and CDR2 is YYREEE (reference sequence). Trimming at V came to 0 bases and at J to 5 bases, leaving 9 bases not matched to a gene. Written as DNA, the CDR3 is TGTGCCAGCAGCTTGGCCTCGGGGGGGCCGCGGGAGACCCAGTACTTC. Its protein is CASSLASGGPRETQYF.

With regard to this clone: Without the conserved terminal phenylalanine or tryptophan, this CDR3 likely stems from a read error. The chain uses TRBV7-2 and TRBJ1-2; 11 bases map to TRBD1. Trimming took 5 bases from V and 7 from J; bases not matched to a gene: 6. This CDR3 comprises 14 residues. CDR1 and CDR2 from the germline V gene are SGHTA and FQGNSA. CDR3 coding DNA: TGTGCCAGCAGCCCAGGACAGGGGGCGGGTGGCTACACCTCC. Amino acids: CASSPGQGAGGYTS.

This clone was recorded once. The chain joins TRBV11-2 to TRBJ2-7, with no clear D. CDR1 and CDR2 (germline): SGHAT, FQNNGV. V lost 0 bases, J lost 1 base, and 10 bases lay in between. The CDR3 totals 15 residues. The CDR3 nucleotides are TGTGCCAGCAGCTTAGATCAGGTCGGGTCCTACGAGCAGTACTTC. Residues: CASSLDQVGSYEQYF.

This clone was counted a single time. The CDR3 bases are TGTGCCAGCAGGGCGCTAGCGGGGGGGTACAATGAGCAGTTCTTC. Amino acids: CASRALAGGYNEQFF. The V gene is TRBV6-1, the J gene TRBJ2-1; TRBD2 aligns across 12 bases. Germline assignment: CDR1 MNHNS and CDR2 SASEGT. V was clipped by 6 bases and J by 4 bases; unmatched bases: 4. This CDR3 is built from 15 residues.

V gene TRBV18 combines with J gene TRBJ1-2; 8 bases align to TRBD1. The CDR3 is 13 residues long. Germline trimming cut 8 bases from V and 3 bases from J; bases unmatched to any gene: 5. Germline V gene sequence: CDR1 KGHSH, CDR2 LQKENI. The CDR3 is CASATGADYGYTF. The DNA of the CDR3 is TGTGCCAGCGCGACAGGGGCTGACTATGGCTACACCTTC.

V is TRBV6-6 and J is TRBJ2-3, with 8 positions matching TRBD1. Germline-derived CDR1 and CDR2 are MNHNY and SVGAGI (reference sequence). CDR3 length equals 15 residues. The trim removed 2 bases at V and 4 bases at J, leaving 5 bases unmatched. The CDR3 nucleotides read TGTGCCAGCAGTTACGGTGGACAGGGAGCAGATACGCAGTATTTT. Its protein product is CASSYGGQGADTQYF.

This clone was seen just once. The chain combines TRBV5-6 with TRBJ2-7, with no clear D. Germline-derived CDR1 and CDR2 are SGHDT and YYEEEE. The CDR3 contains 13 residues. Trimming shortened V by 5 bases and J by 4 bases, and 13 bases separated the two germline ends. The CDR3 sequence: CASSIPWGYEQYF. Here the CDR3 DNA reads TGTGCCAGCAGTATCCCCTGGGGTTACGAGCAGTACTTC.

The chain combines TRBV7-8 with TRBJ1-3, with D possibly being TRBD1 (5 bases). This CDR3 comprises 15 residues. The germline V gene encodes CDR1 SGHVS and CDR2 FQNEAQ. Deletions cut 4 bases from V and 0 bases from J, with 10 bases between. The CDR3 DNA is TGTGCCAGCAGCTCGGGCCAGGGCTCTGGAAACACCATATATTTT. Its protein product is CASSSGQGSGNTIYF.

J is TRBJ2-5 and V is TRBV18; 9 nucleotides align to TRBD2. The J segment lost 5 bases and the V segment lost 6 bases, leaving 16 bases of the junction unmatched. This CDR3 is 17 amino acids long. The germline V gene has CDR1 KGHSH and CDR2 LQKENI. The CDR3 is CASSRPLWRGGLETQYF. The CDR3 region has the DNA TGTGCCAGCTCTCGACCCCTATGGCGGGGGGGACTGGAGACCCAGTACTTC. Using reference TRBV18 and TRBJ2-5 for the parts outside the CDR3, the full variable domain is NAGVMQNPRHLVRRRGQEARLRCSPMKGHSHVYWYRQLPEEGLKFMVYLQKENIIDESGMPKERFSAEFPKEGPSILRIQQVVRGDSAAYFCASSRPLWRGGLETQYFGPGTRLLVL.

V is TRBV2 and J is TRBJ2-5; D gene ambiguous. Germline V gives CDR1 SNHLY, CDR2 FYNNEI. Between the trimmed V and J ends, which lost 0 bases and 5 bases, there was a span of 13 bases. The CDR3 contains 15 residues. DNA for the CDR3: TGTGCCAGCAGTGAAGCGTGGCTAATCGGGGAGACCCAGTACTTC. It encodes CASSEAWLIGETQYF. The whole variable domain, remainder taken from reference TRBV2 and TRBJ2-5, is EPEVTQTPSHQVTQMGQEVILRCVPISNHLYFYWYRQILGQKVEFLVSFYNNEISEKSEIFDDQFSVERPDGSNFTLKIRSTKLEDSAMYFCASSEAWLIGETQYFGPGTRLLVL.

Concerning this clone: An end of the junction does not agree with germline; a read error may underlie this. V is TRBV7-7 and J is TRBJ2-7; a possible D gene is TRBD1 (6 bases). The CDR3 totals 14 residues. Germline CDR1 SSHAT, CDR2 FNYEAQ (reference sequence). CDR3 coding DNA: TGTGCTAGCAGCCCTCCGGGACAAAATTACGAGCAGTACTTC. Protein sequence: CASSPPGQNYEQYF. The variable domain in full, with the rest retrieved from reference TRBV7-7 and TRBJ2-7, is GAGVSQSPRYKVTKRGQDVTLRCDPISSHATLYWYQQALGQGPEFLTYFNYEAQPDKSGLPSDRFSAERPEGSISTLTIQRTEQRDSAMYRCASSPPGQNYEQYFGPGTRLTVT.

The genes are TRBV29-1 and TRBJ1-2; no reliable D call. CDR3 length: 12 amino acids. The V end was cut by 2 bases, the J end by 8 bases, with 12 bases between. The V gene's germline CDR1 is SQVTM and CDR2 ANQGSEA. As DNA, the CDR3 is TGCAGCGTTGAATCACGGCGAGGGGGCTACACCTTC. Its translation: CSVESRRGGYTF.